A selection of T cell receptor beta chains follows, all from one sample in a study of OX40 agonist ivuxolimab in advanced cancers. The table came from immunoSEQ multiplex PCR; TCRdb's copy has only in-frame clones and leaves some out. The profile covers tens of thousands of clones, with 94% appearing a single time and around 14% taken by the ten largest. The sequences come from CD4+ or CD8+ T cells sorted from blood, collected in a trial of the OX40 agonist ivuxolimab. The receptors here all came from an adult with an advanced solid tumor such as melanoma, head and neck, liver or kidney cancer. The CDR3 runs from the conserved cysteine through the conserved F or W. The D gene is left open where the match is weak. Expanded clones get a size class; other rows say once, few or many, or leave the size out.

CDR3nt: TGTGCCAGCAGTTTATCAGCTAATTCACCCCTCCACTTT
CDR3aa: CASSLSANSPLHF
abundance: NA
v_gene: TRBV27
j_gene: TRBJ1-6
d_gene: NA

CDR3nt: TGTGCTAGTGGGATTGACCCCCATGAGCAGTTCTTC
CDR3aa: CASGIDPHEQFF
abundance: NA
v_gene: TRBV12-5
j_gene: TRBJ2-1
d_gene: NA

CDR3nt: TGTGCCAGCAGCTTAGTAGGGACGGGAAACACTGAAGCTTTCTTT
CDR3aa: CASSLVGTGNTEAFF
abundance: NA
v_gene: TRBV7-2
j_gene: TRBJ1-1
d_gene: NA

CDR3nt: TGTGCCAGCAGCTTAGAGGTTCGGGACAGGGGACGACACACCGGGGAGCTGTTTTTT
CDR3aa: CASSLEVRDRGRHTGELFF
abundance: NA
v_gene: TRBV13
j_gene: TRBJ2-2
d_gene: TRBD1

CDR3nt: TGTGCCAGCAGCTTATTCGGGTCCTCCGGAAACACCATATATTTT
CDR3aa: CASSLFGSSGNTIYF
abundance: NA
v_gene: TRBV7-6
j_gene: TRBJ1-3
d_gene: NA

CDR3nt: TGTGCCAGCAGTGCCCCCCCAGCGGGGGGTACCTACGAGCAGTACTTC
CDR3aa: CASSAPPAGGTYEQYF
abundance: NA
v_gene: TRBV6-1
j_gene: TRBJ2-7
d_gene: TRBD2

CDR3nt: TGTGCCAGCAGCTTAGAAGGACTAGCGGAGACCCAGTACTTC
CDR3aa: CASSLEGLAETQYF
abundance: NA
v_gene: TRBV7-8
j_gene: TRBJ2-5
d_gene: TRBD2

CDR3nt: TGTGCCAGCAGCTTGGAAGGGGGGCTGAACACTGAAGCTTTCTTT
CDR3aa: CASSLEGGLNTEAFF
abundance: NA
v_gene: TRBV5-5
j_gene: TRBJ1-1
d_gene: NA

CDR3nt: TGTGCCAGCAGCTTCCAGACGTATGGGAGCGAGACCCAGTACTTC
CDR3aa: CASSFQTYGSETQYF
abundance: NA
v_gene: TRBV11-1
j_gene: TRBJ2-5
d_gene: NA

CDR3nt: TGTGCCAGCAGCTTCGGGGCGGGAACCTACGAGCAGTACTTC
CDR3aa: CASSFGAGTYEQYF
abundance: NA
v_gene: TRBV7-9
j_gene: TRBJ2-7
d_gene: NA

CDR3nt: TGTGCCAGCAGCTTGCGCGCTCGGGAGCAGTACTTC
CDR3aa: CASSLRAREQYF
abundance: NA
v_gene: TRBV5-6
j_gene: TRBJ2-7
d_gene: NA

CDR3nt: TGTGCCACCAGCAGAGAGGGTTTGGCATCTTGGAACACTGAAGCTTTCTTT
CDR3aa: CATSREGLASWNTEAFF
abundance: NA
v_gene: TRBV15
j_gene: TRBJ1-1
d_gene: NA

CDR3nt: TGTGCCAGCAGTTTAGAGGGGACAGGGGCCTCACAGGGCTACACCTTC
CDR3aa: CASSLEGTGASQGYTF
abundance: NA
v_gene: TRBV27
j_gene: TRBJ1-2
d_gene: TRBD1

CDR3nt: TGCAGCGTTAGGTTACTGGGGGCGGGAAACATTCAGTACTTC
CDR3aa: CSVRLLGAGNIQYF
abundance: NA
v_gene: TRBV29-1
j_gene: TRBJ2-4
d_gene: NA

CDR3nt: TGTGCCACCAGCAGAGCAAACCAAGAAACCCTCAATGAGCAGTTCTTC
CDR3aa: CATSRANQETLNEQFF
abundance: NA
v_gene: TRBV15
j_gene: TRBJ2-1
d_gene: NA

CDR3nt: TGTGCCAGTAACGCGGATATCACCTACGAGCAGTACTTC
CDR3aa: CASNADITYEQYF
abundance: NA
v_gene: TRBV19
j_gene: TRBJ2-7
d_gene: NA

CDR3nt: TGCGCCAGCAGTACAGCGGGCGCGTACAATGAGCAGTTCTTC
CDR3aa: CASSTAGAYNEQFF
abundance: NA
v_gene: TRBV5-1
j_gene: TRBJ2-1
d_gene: NA

CDR3nt: TGTGCCAGCAGCTTCCACAGGAACGAGCAGTACTTC
CDR3aa: CASSFHRNEQYF
abundance: NA
v_gene: TRBV5-4
j_gene: TRBJ2-7
d_gene: NA

CDR3nt: TGCGCCAGCTTCGATCCGGGCCCTCGGAATGAAAAACTGTTTTTT
CDR3aa: CASFDPGPRNEKLFF
abundance: NA
v_gene: TRBV10-2
j_gene: TRBJ1-4
d_gene: NA

CDR3nt: TGTGCCAGCAGCTTAGGTCGCGCCCGCACAGATACGCAGTATTTT
CDR3aa: CASSLGRARTDTQYF
abundance: NA
v_gene: TRBV11-2
j_gene: TRBJ2-3
d_gene: NA

CDR3nt: TGTGCCAGCAGTTCCGGGACGAGTCTCCCGTATTTT
CDR3aa: CASSSGTSLPYF
abundance: once
v_gene: TRBV6-5
j_gene: TRBJ2-3
d_gene: NA

CDR3nt: TGTGCCAGCAGACTTCAGGGGGCGGCCGCCTACGAGCAGTACTTC
CDR3aa: CASRLQGAAAYEQYF
abundance: NA
v_gene: TRBV13
j_gene: TRBJ2-7
d_gene: TRBD1

CDR3nt: TGTGCCAGCAGTTTGCTGTTAGGGGGTAACGAGCAGTACTTC
CDR3aa: CASSLLLGGNEQYF
abundance: NA
v_gene: TRBV27
j_gene: TRBJ2-7
d_gene: NA

CDR3nt: TGTGCCAGCAGCCAAGAGGGAGGGGGCGCGTTCCGAGAGACCCAGTACTTC
CDR3aa: CASSQEGGGAFRETQYF
abundance: once
v_gene: TRBV9
j_gene: TRBJ2-5
d_gene: NA

CDR3nt: TGTGCCAGCAGCCCTCGGGAGGGGCCGCAAGGCTACACCTTC
CDR3aa: CASSPREGPQGYTF
abundance: NA
v_gene: TRBV5-6
j_gene: TRBJ1-2
d_gene: NA

CDR3nt: TGTGCCAGCAGTTTTTGGACCGGGGAGCTGTTTTTT
CDR3aa: CASSFWTGELFF
abundance: NA
v_gene: TRBV27
j_gene: TRBJ2-2
d_gene: NA

CDR3nt: TGTGCCAGCTTTACGGGGGGGAACACTGAAGCTTTCTTT
CDR3aa: CASFTGGNTEAFF
abundance: NA
v_gene: TRBV27
j_gene: TRBJ1-1
d_gene: NA

CDR3nt: TGTGCCAGCAGCATACAGGGAACTAATGAAAAACTGTTTTTT
CDR3aa: CASSIQGTNEKLFF
abundance: NA
v_gene: TRBV7-9
j_gene: TRBJ1-4
d_gene: NA

CDR3nt: TGTGCCAGCAGTTCGAGCGGGCCCTACAATGAGCAGTTCTTC
CDR3aa: CASSSSGPYNEQFF
abundance: NA
v_gene: TRBV6-5
j_gene: TRBJ2-1
d_gene: NA

CDR3nt: TGCGCCAGCAGCTCCTCCCGGTCGGACTATGGCTACACCTTC
CDR3aa: CASSSSRSDYGYTF
abundance: NA
v_gene: TRBV5-1
j_gene: TRBJ1-2
d_gene: NA

CDR3nt: TGCAGCGTTGTAGGGCGCGAGCAGTACTTC
CDR3aa: CSVVGREQYF
abundance: once
v_gene: TRBV29-1
j_gene: TRBJ2-7
d_gene: NA

CDR3nt: TGTGCCAGCAGTGACCTGTCCGGGATCCCTTCCTACGAGCAGTACTTC
CDR3aa: CASSDLSGIPSYEQYF
abundance: once
v_gene: TRBV6-1
j_gene: TRBJ2-7
d_gene: NA

CDR3nt: TGCGCCAGCAGCTGGGTGGGGGGTCTGAACACTGAAGCTTTCTTT
CDR3aa: CASSWVGGLNTEAFF
abundance: NA
v_gene: TRBV5-1
j_gene: TRBJ1-1
d_gene: NA

CDR3nt: TGTGCCAGTAGTTGGGGAGCCTGGGAGCAGTTCTTC
CDR3aa: CASSWGAWEQFF
abundance: NA
v_gene: TRBV19
j_gene: TRBJ2-1
d_gene: NA

CDR3nt: TGTGCCAGCAGCCTCCAGGTGTTTTCCTATAATTCACCCCTCCACTTT
CDR3aa: CASSLQVFSYNSPLHF
abundance: NA
v_gene: TRBV13
j_gene: TRBJ1-6
d_gene: NA

CDR3nt: TGTGCCAGCAGCTTAGCCAACCGGAGGGTGGGCACAGATACGCAGTATTTT
CDR3aa: CASSLANRRVGTDTQYF
abundance: once
v_gene: TRBV7-9
j_gene: TRBJ2-3
d_gene: NA

CDR3nt: TGTGCCAGCATACCTGACAGCCAAGAGACCCAGTACTTC
CDR3aa: CASIPDSQETQYF
abundance: NA
v_gene: TRBV2
j_gene: TRBJ2-5
d_gene: NA

CDR3nt: TGTGCCAGCAGCTTAGTGGGAGGGGCTGGAAACACCATATATTTT
CDR3aa: CASSLVGGAGNTIYF
abundance: NA
v_gene: TRBV7-9
j_gene: TRBJ1-3
d_gene: NA

CDR3nt: TGTGCCAGCTCACAGGGTACTAGCGGCACAGATACGCAGTATTTT
CDR3aa: CASSQGTSGTDTQYF
abundance: NA
v_gene: TRBV14
j_gene: TRBJ2-3
d_gene: NA

CDR3nt: TGTGCCAGCAGCCCTACGCGGAATGAGCAGTTCTTC
CDR3aa: CASSPTRNEQFF
abundance: NA
v_gene: TRBV7-9
j_gene: TRBJ2-1
d_gene: NA

CDR3nt: TGCGCCAGCAGCCAAGGTTTCTCCTACGAGCAGTACTTC
CDR3aa: CASSQGFSYEQYF
abundance: NA
v_gene: TRBV4-3
j_gene: TRBJ2-7
d_gene: NA

CDR3nt: TGTGCCAGCAGCGCCCGGGACACCCGTCCAAACACCATATATTTT
CDR3aa: CASSARDTRPNTIYF
abundance: NA
v_gene: TRBV5-6
j_gene: TRBJ1-3
d_gene: NA

CDR3nt: TGTGCCAGCAGCTGGTCTACAGGGGACGCTGAAGCTTTCTTT
CDR3aa: CASSWSTGDAEAFF
abundance: NA
v_gene: TRBV7-8
j_gene: TRBJ1-1
d_gene: TRBD1

CDR3nt: TGCGCCAGCAGCTTGGGGACAGGGGGCAACTATGGCTACACCTTC
CDR3aa: CASSLGTGGNYGYTF
abundance: NA
v_gene: TRBV5-1
j_gene: TRBJ1-2
d_gene: TRBD1

CDR3nt: TGTGCCAGCGTCCCTACAGGGGCGAACACAGATACGCAGTATTTT
CDR3aa: CASVPTGANTDTQYF
abundance: NA
v_gene: TRBV28
j_gene: TRBJ2-3
d_gene: TRBD1

CDR3nt: TGTGCCAGCAGTCCGACCGGGACAGCCTACGAGCAGTACTTC
CDR3aa: CASSPTGTAYEQYF
abundance: NA
v_gene: TRBV27
j_gene: TRBJ2-7
d_gene: TRBD1

CDR3nt: TGTGCCAGTAACTACGGGACTAACTATGGCTACACCTTC
CDR3aa: CASNYGTNYGYTF
abundance: NA
v_gene: TRBV19
j_gene: TRBJ1-2
d_gene: NA

CDR3nt: TGTGCCAGTAGTTCACGACAGGGTTGGGGCACAGATACGCAGTATTTT
CDR3aa: CASSSRQGWGTDTQYF
abundance: NA
v_gene: TRBV19
j_gene: TRBJ2-3
d_gene: TRBD1

CDR3nt: TGTGCCAGCAGTTTGGTGGGTGTCCAGCCCCAGCATTTT
CDR3aa: CASSLVGVQPQHF
abundance: NA
v_gene: TRBV27
j_gene: TRBJ1-5
d_gene: NA

CDR3nt: TGCGCCAGCAGCCAGGGAGGCAGGGATCCCTATGGCTACACCTTC
CDR3aa: CASSQGGRDPYGYTF
abundance: NA
v_gene: TRBV4-1
j_gene: TRBJ1-2
d_gene: NA

CDR3nt: TGTGCCTGCGAGGGAGGTAACACAAAATACGAGCAGTACTTC
CDR3aa: CACEGGNTKYEQYF
abundance: NA
v_gene: TRBV30
j_gene: TRBJ2-7
d_gene: NA

CDR3nt: TGCGCCAGCAGCTTGGTAACAGCTCCAAACTATGGCTACACCTTC
CDR3aa: CASSLVTAPNYGYTF
abundance: NA
v_gene: TRBV5-1
j_gene: TRBJ1-2
d_gene: NA

CDR3nt: TGCGCCAGCAGCCAAGCGGGCCGGACAAGAGATACCCAGTACTTC
CDR3aa: CASSQAGRTRDTQYF
abundance: NA
v_gene: TRBV4-3
j_gene: TRBJ2-5
d_gene: NA

CDR3nt: TGTGCCAGCAGTTACTTCGCGGACATCTCCTATGAAAAACTGTTTTTT
CDR3aa: CASSYFADISYEKLFF
abundance: once
v_gene: TRBV6-6
j_gene: TRBJ1-4
d_gene: NA

CDR3nt: TGTGCCAGCAGCCCGACAGGGGGGGACGAGCAGTACTTC
CDR3aa: CASSPTGGDEQYF
abundance: NA
v_gene: TRBV7-6
j_gene: TRBJ2-7
d_gene: TRBD1

CDR3nt: TGTGCCAGCAGATCCGGGGCAGGGTCGGGGAACGAGCAGTACTTC
CDR3aa: CASRSGAGSGNEQYF
abundance: NA
v_gene: TRBV11-2
j_gene: TRBJ2-7
d_gene: NA

CDR3nt: TGTGCCAGCAGCCCAGAGGTCAGGCCCTACGAGCAGTACTTC
CDR3aa: CASSPEVRPYEQYF
abundance: NA
v_gene: TRBV7-2
j_gene: TRBJ2-7
d_gene: NA

CDR3nt: TGCGCCAGCAGCCAAGAAATATTTAGCAATCAGCCCCAGCATTTT
CDR3aa: CASSQEIFSNQPQHF
abundance: NA
v_gene: TRBV4-1
j_gene: TRBJ1-5
d_gene: NA

CDR3nt: TGTGCCAGCAGCTTAGACGGGGTCTCTGGGGCCAACGTCCTGACTTTC
CDR3aa: CASSLDGVSGANVLTF
abundance: once
v_gene: TRBV11-2
j_gene: TRBJ2-6
d_gene: NA